The present T cell receptor beta chain was sequenced within a study of read filtering for tumor transcriptome and immune sequencing. Across the whole study: RNA-seq yielded only roughly 80 to 1,400 TCR reads, IR-seq about 3.5 to 10.27 million.

In its sample, this clonotype was seen once. The library was built from around 380 ng RNA with molecular barcoded adaptors for alpha/delta and beta/gamma chains. TCRdb reprocessed the reads via MiXCR and lists one record per CDR3 protein. The sample lists 40,000 to 50,000 distinct CDR3 sequences, 13% occurring once. The TCR originated in a donor aged 40 or older with multiple myeloma. Source material: a population of CD138-negative cells sorted from bone marrow.

For the CDR3, the DNA is TGCAGCGTTGAACCCGGGACTAGCGGGACCAATGAGCAGTTCTTC. The encoded protein is CSVEPGTSGTNEQFF. The chain employs TRBV29-1 and TRBJ2-1; 13 nucleotides agree with TRBD2. Trimming took 2 bases from V and 6 from J; bases not matched to a gene: 4. CDR3 size: 15 residues. The V gene's germline CDR1 is SQVTM and CDR2 ANQGSEA.